Detailed here is one TCR beta chain. From germline, CDR1 is MNHEY and CDR2 SVGAGI. The CDR3 runs 15 residues. V trimming: 5 bases; J trimming: 8 bases; junction bases outside the gene matches: 8. This sample is drawn from a study of T cell changes during pregnancy in multiple sclerosis. The data were produced by immunoSEQ multiplex PCR, yet TCRdb's version contains in-frame clones alone and is incomplete. Of over 25,000 clones in the sample, about nine tenths are singletons; the top ten hold about 3.8%. This chain connects TRBV6-5 to TRBJ1-4; the match to TRBD1 covers 10 bases. This TCR derives from a female donor in good health, enrolled as a control in a pregnancy study. The sample here was CD8+ T cells from peripheral blood mononuclear cells, taken in the second trimester of pregnancy. CDR3 residues: CASSTRTGGKEKLFF. The CDR3 DNA is TGTGCCAGCAGTACACGGACAGGGGGAAAGGAAAAACTGTTTTTT.